The 6 T cell receptor beta chains below all came from one sample that was sequenced in a study of blood T cells in healthy people across ages. A sample-barcoded 5' primer and a J-beta primer mix were used in a second PCR of about 7 to 12 cycles. MiXCR, applied by TCRdb to the 5' RACE reads, yields one record per CDR3 protein. This table has 650,000 to 800,000 distinct CDR3 sequences, around two fifths appearing once. Sequenced: blood. The receptors were sampled from a man aged 55 to 70 in good health.

In this sample, this clonotype turned up a few times. The rearrangement links TRBV6-5 to TRBJ1-2, with D possibly being TRBD1 (6 bases). The CDR3 extends over 14 amino acids. The germline V gene encodes CDR1 MNHEY and CDR2 SVGAGI. V dropped 6 bases and J dropped 8 bases, with 19 bases sitting between them. CDR3 bases: TGTGCCAGCAGACGATTGACAGGACCTGGGGGCTACACCTTC. It encodes CASRRLTGPGGYTF.

This clonotype was detected many times. The J gene is TRBJ1-2, the V gene TRBV11-2; TRBD1 aligns across 8 bases. Germline values: CDR1 SGHAT, CDR2 FQNNGV. The CDR3 length is 14 residues. The ends lost 5 bases at V and 3 bases at J; junction bases unmatched: 5. The CDR3 protein is CASSPRTGYYGYTF. CDR3 sequence (DNA): TGTGCCAGCAGCCCGCGGACAGGGTACTATGGCTACACCTTC.

The chain couples TRBV12-3 or TRBV12-4 to TRBJ2-1; perhaps D is TRBD1 or TRBD2 (6 bases each). This CDR3 has 13 residues. The V end was cut by 11 bases, the J end by 1 base, with 12 bases between. The CDR3 loop is CAAGGGSYNEQFF. The CDR3 nucleotides read TGTGCCGCCGGGGGCGGTTCCTACAATGAGCAGTTCTTC.

In its sample, this clonotype was seen once. The CDR3 loop reads CASSPTTEVGDTQYF. In nucleotides, the CDR3 is TGTGCCAGCAGCCCCACGACAGAGGTGGGAGATACGCAGTATTTT. V usage is TRBV11-2 and J usage is TRBJ2-3, with D possibly being TRBD1 (5 bases). The CDR3 covers 15 residues. The germline V gene has CDR1 SGHAT and CDR2 FQNNGV. V shed 5 bases and J shed 5 bases, with 17 bases lying between them.

V is TRBV2 and J is TRBJ1-4, with D unclear. The CDR3 extends over 14 amino acids. Germline CDR1 and CDR2: SNHLY and FYNNEI. V was clipped by 6 bases and J by 7 bases, with 15 bases between them. In nucleotides, the CDR3 is TGTGCCAGCAGGGAGTCAGGCGAAAGTGAAAAACTGTTTTTT. Residues: CASRESGESEKLFF.

This clonotype showed up just a few times. This chain connects TRBV9 to TRBJ2-5, with 9 bases fitting TRBD2. The J segment lost 2 bases and the V segment lost 2 bases, leaving 1 base of the junction unmatched. The CDR3 contains 14 residues. Germline-derived CDR1 and CDR2 are SGDLS and YYNGEE. This chain's CDR3 is CASSVGLAQETQYF. In DNA, the CDR3 is TGTGCCAGCAGCGTTGGACTAGCGCAAGAGACCCAGTACTTC.